This T cell receptor beta chain was recorded in a study of identifying expanded T cells in peripheral blood. Study-wide findings and caveats: About 1.3 clones differed between technical replicates, versus about 15 and 19 over time. Clone count variance between roughly two-week samples rose with total template count.

Concerning this clone: No antigen is known for it.

Here immunoSEQ multiplex PCR was the method, and the copy in TCRdb shows in-frame clones only, minus some. The sample lists about 110,000 clones, roughly 90% occurring once. Collection occurred without any documented infections or immune events in donors. Germline lookup yields CDR1 SEHNR and CDR2 FQNEAQ (reference sequence). This CDR3 has 14 residues. J gave up 5 bases and V 10 bases, and 7 bases lay outside the gene matches. The receptor was isolated from a person aged 18 to 75 in good health. The sequenced sample was blood. The chain carries TRBV7-9 and TRBJ2-1; 11 bases map to TRBD2. The CDR3 DNA follows: TGTGCCATCCAGACTAGCGGGGTAGACAATGAGCAGTTCTTC. The encoded protein is CAIQTSGVDNEQFF.